This T cell receptor beta chain was profiled in a study of blood T cell repertoires in COVID-19. In germline, CDR1 is SGHDT, CDR2 YYEEEE. Trimming pared 4 bases from V and 2 bases from J, leaving 6 bases between. CDR3 length: 13 amino acids. TCRdb keeps only in-frame clones here, not all; method: immunoSEQ multiplex PCR. Among more than 40,000 clones listed, about 81% were seen once. The receptor comes from a man aged 45 to 65 with active COVID-19. Sequenced sample: peripheral blood. The rearrangement uses TRBV5-6 and TRBJ2-2; D is unclear. CDR3 amino acids: CASSGQNTGELFF. The CDR3 coding sequence is TGTGCCAGCAGCGGGCAAAACACCGGGGAGCTGTTTTTT.